This section outlines one TCR beta chain sequence together with its context. Antigen unknown. Clones were read by immunoSEQ multiplex PCR, and TCRdb kept only the in-frame ones, dropping some. The data contain approximately 99,000 clones, approximately 89% of them singletons. The data are from a study of T cell responses to AZD1222 COVID-19 vaccine. Regarding the study as a whole: Sampling captured repertoires only after the peak T cell response.

The CDR3 extends over 13 amino acids. The ends were cut back, 6 bases at V and 6 bases at J, with 15 bases in the middle. The germline V gene has CDR1 LNHDA and CDR2 SQIVND (reference sequence). The sequence was collected from an adult in good health. The sample was peripheral blood, taken on day 0 of MenACWY control vaccination. The V and J genes are TRBV19 and TRBJ2-7; D unresolved. This chain's CDR3 is CASSIARAPEQYF. The CDR3 DNA sequence: TGTGCCAGTAGCATCGCCCGTGCACCCGAGCAGTACTTC.